The clone carrying this TCR beta chain was picked up many times. Its target is not known. Preparation of the TCRbeta library used unique molecular identifiers. TCRdb redid the calling of the PCR reads with MiXCR, one entry per CDR3 protein. The profile covers a few hundred thousand distinct CDR3 sequences, with about 9.9% appearing a single time and less than 25% taken by the ten largest. This sample was included in a study of T-cell reconstitution after alpha-beta-depleted transplantation in children. Study findings and constraints: Certain patients had high TCRbeta diversity at day 60, and it came from recipient T cells and thymic progenitors that survived. Reported findings indicate that, about two months after transplant, alpha-beta T cells came from several hundred expanded clones, which were derived from non-depleted graft cells.

The V end lost 3 bases, the J end lost 4 bases, and 16 bases lay between the germline ends. The CDR3 extends over 16 amino acids. CDR1 LGHDT and CDR2 YNNKEL come from the germline V gene (reference sequence). The sequence came from a male patient between 2 and 9 years old who had a stem cell transplant for chronic granulomatous disease, so the T cells may come from the graft donor. Sequenced material: peripheral blood, taken 180 days after TCRalphabeta/CD19-depleted stem cell transplant. The chain uses TRBV3-1 and TRBJ2-1, with D possibly being TRBD2 (5 bases). The CDR3 bases are TGTGCCAGCAGCCACCCCGTGGAGCGGAGTTACAATGAGCAGTTCTTC. Protein: CASSHPVERSYNEQFF.